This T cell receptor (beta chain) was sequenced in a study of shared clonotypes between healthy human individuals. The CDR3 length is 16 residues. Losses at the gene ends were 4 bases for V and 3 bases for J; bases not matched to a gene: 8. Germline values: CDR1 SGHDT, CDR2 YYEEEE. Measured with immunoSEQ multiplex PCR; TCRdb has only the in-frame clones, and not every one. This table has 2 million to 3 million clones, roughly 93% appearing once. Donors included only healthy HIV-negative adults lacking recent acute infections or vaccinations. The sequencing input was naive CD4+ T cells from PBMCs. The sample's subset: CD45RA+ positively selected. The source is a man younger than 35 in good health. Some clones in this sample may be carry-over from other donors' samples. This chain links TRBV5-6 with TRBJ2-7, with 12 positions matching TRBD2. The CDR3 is CASSLVPTSGSYEQYF. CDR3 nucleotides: TGTGCCAGCAGCCTGGTTCCGACTAGCGGGAGCTACGAGCAGTACTTC.